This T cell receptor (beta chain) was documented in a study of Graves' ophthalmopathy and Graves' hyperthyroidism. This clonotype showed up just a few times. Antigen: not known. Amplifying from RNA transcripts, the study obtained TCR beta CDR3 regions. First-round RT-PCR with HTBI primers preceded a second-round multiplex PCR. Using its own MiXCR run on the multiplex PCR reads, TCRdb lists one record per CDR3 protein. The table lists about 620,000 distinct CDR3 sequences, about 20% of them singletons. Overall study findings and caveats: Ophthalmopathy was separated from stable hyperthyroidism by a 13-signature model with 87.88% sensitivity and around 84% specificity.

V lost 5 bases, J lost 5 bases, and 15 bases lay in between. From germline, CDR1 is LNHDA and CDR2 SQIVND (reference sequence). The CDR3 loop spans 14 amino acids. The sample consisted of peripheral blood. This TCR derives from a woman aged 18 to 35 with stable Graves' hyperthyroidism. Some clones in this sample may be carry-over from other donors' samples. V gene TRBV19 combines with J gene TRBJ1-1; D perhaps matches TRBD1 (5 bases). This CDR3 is CASSFGQRGTEAFF. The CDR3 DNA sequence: TGTGCCAGTAGTTTCGGACAACGGGGAACTGAAGCTTTCTTT.